Shown below are 9 T cell receptor beta chains from a single sample sequenced in a study of beta chain features in type 1 diabetes. Their antigens remain unidentified. Overall study findings and caveats: Across all four CD4+ subsets, people with type 1 diabetes showed modestly shorter TCRB CDR3s.

Expressed TCRB transcripts were sequenced because the entire RNA isolate underwent reverse transcription. Profiled with immunoSEQ multiplex PCR; TCRdb holds only in-frame clones, not every one. The sample lists 600,000 or so clones; 11% to 15% were seen once. Specimen: naive CD4+ T cells from blood. Receptors were obtained from a man aged 18 to 30 with type 1 diabetes.

This clone came up a few times. The genes are TRBV5-1 and TRBJ2-7; D may match TRBD1 or TRBD2 (5 bases each). CDR3 length: 13 amino acids. Germline V gene sequence: CDR1 SGHRS, CDR2 YFSETQ. Trimming took 0 bases from V and 7 from J, leaving 11 bases between them. Written as DNA, the CDR3 is TGCGCCAGCAGCTTGGCAGGGAGCTATGAGCAGTACTTC. It yields the protein CASSLAGSYEQYF.

On this clone: At the DNA level, this CDR3 is encoded by other sequences in the same sample as well. The chain employs TRBV5-1 and TRBJ1-1; D is unclear. The CDR3 spans 14 residues. Trimming shortened V by 0 bases and J by 1 base, and 7 bases separated the two germline ends. Germline-derived CDR1 and CDR2 are SGHRS and YFSETQ. This CDR3 is CASSLAAGNTEAFF. As DNA, the CDR3 is TGCGCCAGCAGCTTGGCGGCAGGGAACACTGAAGCTTTCTTT. Together with reference TRBV5-1 and TRBJ1-1, the CDR3 gives the full variable domain: KAGVTQTPRYLIKTRGQQVTLSCSPISGHRSVSWYQQTPGQGLQFLFEYFSETQRNKGNFPGRFSGRQFSNSRSEMNVSTLELGDSALYLCASSLAAGNTEAFFGQGTRLTVV.

The gene calls are TRBV7-2 and TRBJ2-1; no firm D call. There are 18 residues in the CDR3. Germline CDR1 SGHTA, CDR2 FQGNSA. V was clipped by 2 bases and J by 0 bases, with 17 bases between them. CDR3 DNA sequence: TGTGCCAGCAGCTTATGGCGGAGCAGGCCCAGCTCCTACAATGAGCAGTTCTTC. It translates to CASSLWRSRPSSYNEQFF.

This sequence joins TRBV29-1 and TRBJ2-3; 7 bases are a match to TRBD1. This CDR3 spans 16 amino acids. V trimming: 7 bases; J trimming: 5 bases; junction bases outside the gene matches: 18. Germline V gene data show CDR1 as SQVTM and CDR2 as ANQGSEA. CDR3 DNA sequence: TGCAGCGGCTACCCACAACAACAGGGGAGAGGAGATACGCAGTATTTT. This codes for CSGYPQQQGRGDTQYF.

This chain connects TRBV27 to TRBJ1-5; D is possibly TRBD1 (6 bases). V was pared by 2 bases and J by 7 bases, with 9 bases between. The CDR3 has 13 amino acids. Germline CDR1 and CDR2: MNHEY and SMNVEV (reference sequence). CDR3 bases: TGTGCCAGCAGTTTACAGGGGAGGCAGCCCCAGCATTTT. Its protein is CASSLQGRQPQHF.

The chain recombines TRBV9 with TRBJ2-7, with a possible D match to TRBD2 (5 bases). Trimming pared 0 bases from V and 3 bases from J, leaving 7 bases between. Germline-derived CDR1 and CDR2 are SGDLS and YYNGEE. The CDR3 has 13 amino acids. The CDR3 here is CASSVDRGYEQYF. The CDR3, as DNA: TGTGCCAGCAGCGTAGATCGGGGCTACGAGCAGTACTTC. Full variable domain (outside the CDR3, taken from reference TRBV9 and TRBJ2-7): DSGVTQTPKHLITATGQRVTLRCSPRSGDLSVYWYQQSLDQGLQFLIQYYNGEERAKGNILERFSAQQFPDLHSELNLSSLELGDSALYFCASSVDRGYEQYFGPGTRLTVT.

The chain recombines TRBV5-4 with TRBJ2-7; D uncertain. CDR3 length equals 14 residues. Germline loops: CDR1 SGHNT, CDR2 YYREEE (reference sequence). Trimming removed 1 base at V and 0 bases at J, with 8 bases between. For the CDR3, the DNA is TGTGCCAGCAGCTTGACGGCAACCTCCTACGAGCAGTACTTC. This gives the protein CASSLTATSYEQYF. Filled out from reference TRBV5-4 and TRBJ2-7, the complete variable domain reads ETGVTQSPTHLIKTRGQQVTLRCSSQSGHNTVSWYQQALGQGPQFIFQYYREEENGRGNFPPRFSGLQFPNYSSELNVNALELDDSALYLCASSLTATSYEQYFGPGTRLTVT.

This clone was picked up a small number of times. This sample also contains other DNA sequences that code for the same CDR3. In DNA form, the CDR3 reads TGTGCCAGCAGCGTAGGGGAAGAGACCCAGTACTTC. Its translation: CASSVGEETQYF. This chain uses TRBV9 with TRBJ2-5; the D is unclear. Per germline, CDR1 SGDLS and CDR2 YYNGEE. V was pared by 0 bases and J by 3 bases, with 3 bases between. This CDR3 region has 12 residues.

This clone was observed a few times. The chain employs TRBV10-3 and TRBJ2-7; 14 bases line up with TRBD2. Germline values: CDR1 ENHRY, CDR2 SYGVKD. V shed 8 bases, J shed 1 base, and the junction held 7 bases outside the gene matches. The length of the CDR3 is 16 residues. CDR3 amino acids: CAICPGTSGGSYEQYF. The CDR3 bases are TGTGCCATCTGCCCCGGGACTAGCGGGGGATCCTACGAGCAGTACTTC.